This TCR beta chain stems from a study of T cells in Graves' hyperthyroidism and ophthalmopathy. The source material, RNA transcripts, was used to amplify TCR beta CDR3 regions. The study used the HTBI primer set for a first-round RT-PCR of the TCR CDR3. MiXCR, applied by TCRdb to the multiplex PCR reads, yields one record per CDR3 protein. The sample has about 290,000 distinct CDR3 sequences, roughly 17% seen once. Regarding the study as a whole: Ophthalmopathy and stable hyperthyroidism were separated by a 13 V-J model. In validation, the model predicted ophthalmopathy. These predictions came a median roughly 7.1 months before onset.

Germline CDR1 is ENHRY and CDR2 is SYGVKD. This CDR3 is built from 12 residues. The V end lost 3 bases, the J end lost 9 bases, and 11 bases lay between the germline ends. This clonotype was detected a few times. What it binds is unknown. The source of this sequence is a man aged 25-40 years with Graves' hyperthyroidism. Sequenced sample: blood. The rearrangement links TRBV10-3 to TRBJ2-5; D could derive from TRBD1 or TRBD2 (6 bases each). For the CDR3, the DNA is TGTGCCATCAGTGACGATAGGGGGGCCCAGTACTTC. Translated: CAISDDRGAQYF.